A single T cell receptor (beta chain) is shown here with its context. Its antigen remains undetermined. It has no much larger one-base neighbor in the sample; base qualities were not kept. The library was made by the immunoSEQ multiplex PCR assay. DNA from the cultured, isolated CD4+ T cells was subjected to TCR beta CDR3 sequencing. The authors processed their data as follows. Non-productive TCR sequences were discarded, and reads were trimmed to the CDR3 region, with only CDR3s of 7 or more amino acids retained. The MANAFEST web app was used to identify antigen-specific clonotypes by comparing expansion in peptide wells with expansion in reference cultures. To count as positive, a clone had to show expansion at FDR<0.05 compared with the reference and with all other wells, an odds ratio above 5, and a frequency above 0.1% in two replicate wells. A clonotype was called cross-reactive if it was significantly expanded both in SARS-CoV-2 spike wells and in at least one common cold coronavirus spike condition. Levenshtein distance calculated with the stringdist R package was used to assess CDR3 similarity, and unrooted trees were constructed with ape in R 3.6.1. TCRdb mirrors the immuneACCESS table, restricted to in-frame sequences. Some clones are absent from its copies; in checked studies, under half trace to an unresolved V gene, and the reason for the others is unknown. V and J calls plus clone size are reproduced from that table; the DNA served to infer D and trimming. This sample is represented by 70,000 or so clones; roughly four fifths of them were singletons. About 1.9% of the sample is held by the ten biggest clonotypes.

This sample is drawn from a study of vaccination effects on CD4 cells after COVID-19 (dated by TCRdb to between 2021 and 2023). The study in broad terms: To identify antigen-specific CD4+ T cell clonotypes by their expansion, the ViraFEST assay first stimulated PBMC with viral peptide pools and then applied TCR sequencing. Each participant got two doses of an mRNA SARS-CoV-2 vaccine, either BNT162b2 or mRNA-1273. About 2.2 million PBMC per well were cultured in IMDM with around 5% human AB serum, around 10 IU/ml IL-2 and gentamicin, plus 10 ug/ml peptides. The study compared SARS-CoV-2 spike-specific CD4+ TCR repertoires before and after mRNA vaccination in COVID-19 convalescent patients and infection-naive vaccine recipients. Altogether, some 10 COVID-19 convalescent patients and several SARS-CoV-2-naive healthy vaccine recipients made up the full study. Cultures from other donors in the study were sequenced using the Oncomine TCR Beta short-read assay on an Illumina iSeq 100.

After around ten days of culture, CD4+ T cells were isolated with the EasySep CD4+ T cell isolation kit. Healthy vaccine recipients had no prior SARS-CoV-2 infection, confirmed by negative nucleocapsid antibodies before and after vaccination. On days 3 and 7, half of the culture medium was replaced with fresh IL-2-containing medium. Each peptide stimulation condition was cultured in triplicate wells unless otherwise noted. PBMC were separated from whole blood using Ficoll-Paque Plus gradient centrifugation and were then either cryopreserved at -140C or used fresh. Genomic DNA was extracted from cultured CD4+ T cells with the QIAamp micro DNA kit. The CDR1 and CDR2 encoded by the germline V gene are SGHTA and FQGNSA. V is cut back by 1 base and J by 7 bases, with 5 bases in the junction unmatched. The CDR3 has 15 amino acids, counting the end cysteine and phenylalanine. The CDR3 DNA has 45 bases and is translated from base 1.

Study-level results and caveats: In healthy vaccine recipients, vaccine-induced clones were almost all SARS-CoV-2 mono-reactive, with only 1 of 255 being cross-reactive with common cold coronaviruses. Both infection-induced and vaccine-induced clones contracted markedly at late post-vaccination timepoints, which is consistent with waning T cell responses. The study was limited by a small number of convalescent patients, and early post-infection timepoints were lacking.

The specimen comprised CD4+ T cells from PBMCs cultured without peptide, sampled before COVID-19 vaccination. This chain joins TRBV7-2 to TRBJ2-1; 9 nucleotides in the junction match TRBD2. The clonotype comes from a human donor who received a COVID-19 vaccine. The CDR3: CASSLVLAGSNEQFF. The DNA is TGTGCCAGCAGCTTAGTCCTAGCGGGGAGTAATGAGCAGTTCTTC.